This record concerns one TCR beta chain sequence. Each donor supplied 8 to 10 milliliters of peripheral blood. The entry originates in a study of blood T cells in healthy people across ages. Background on the study: Template switching picked up about one barcoded beta molecule for each two T cells.

The authors ran a second PCR of about 6 to 12 cycles using a sample-barcoded 5' primer and a J-beta primer mix. Every cDNA was tagged by a template-switch adaptor with 12 random nucleotides. Via MiXCR, TCRdb re-called the 5' RACE reads, giving one row per CDR3 protein. This repertoire shows some 920,000 distinct CDR3 sequences, approximately 50% found once; its top ten account for 20% to 25%. CDR3 length: 17 residues. The V gene is TRBV21-1, the J gene TRBJ2-7; the D call in the table, TRBD2, was not verified against the DNA. TRBV21-1 is recorded as a pseudogene. The sequence was obtained from a woman in her sixties or seventies in good health. The sample was blood. The chain's CDR3 is CASSPILTRWGSYEQYF. DNA for the CDR3: TGTGCCAGCAGCCCAATCTTGACTAGATGGGGATCCTACGAGCAGTACTTC.